The rows below give T cell receptor beta chains drawn from one sample of a study of shared clonotypes between healthy human individuals. The repertoire was sequenced with immunoSEQ multiplex PCR; TCRdb's copy has only in-frame clones and lacks some. Counted here are approximately 1,500,000 clones, 95% to 99% occurring once; the ten biggest clones make up less than 0.55%. The sample taken for sequencing was naive CD4+ T cells sorted from blood. These receptors were taken from a man aged 25-45 years in good health. Each CDR3 is given with its conserved first and last residue. The D gene is left open where the match is weak. Size is omitted from some rows. Given values are once, few, many or a class for expanded clones.

j_call v_call clone_size d_call cdr3_nt cdr3_aa
TRBJ2-1 TRBV21-1 . . TGTGCCAGCAACATGAAAAGACAGGGGACTATTAGTGCCGATGAGCAGTTCTTC CASNMKRQGTISADEQFF
TRBJ1-2 TRBV10-1 . . TGCGCCAGCAGCGATTCCGGGGACCCGACGGATGGCTACACCTTC CASSDSGDPTDGYTF
TRBJ1-1 TRBV7-9 once TRBD1 TGTGCCAGCAGCTTAGCCCCGTTCGGACAGGCGGCTGAGGCTGAAGCTTTCTTT CASSLAPFGQAAEAEAFF
TRBJ2-7 TRBV14 . . TGTGCCAGCAGCCAAGTCACCTACCCAGCCTACGAGCAGTACTTC CASSQVTYPAYEQYF
TRBJ2-7 TRBV9 . . TGTGCCAGCAGCGCTGGACCGAGGTCCTACGAGCAGTACTTC CASSAGPRSYEQYF
TRBJ2-1 TRBV14 . . TGTGCCAGCAGCCAAGGGATAGAACAGTTCTTC CASSQGIEQFF
TRBJ2-2 TRBV7-9 . TRBD1 TGTGCCAGCATCGCCGGACAGGGGGCTTACGGGGAGCTGTTTTTT CASIAGQGAYGELFF
TRBJ2-2 TRBV9 . TRBD2 TGTGCCAGCAGCGTCCTAGCGGTTCCGACCACCGGGGAGCTGTTTTTT CASSVLAVPTTGELFF
TRBJ1-2 TRBV10-3 . TRBD1 TGTGCCATCAGTGAGGGGACAGGGATTCGCCTTAGCGGCTACACCTTC CAISEGTGIRLSGYTF
TRBJ2-1 TRBV6-1 . . TGTGCCAGCAGTGAAGGGTGGGGTCTGAGCAATGAGCAGTTCTTC CASSEGWGLSNEQFF
TRBJ2-3 TRBV5-1 . . TGCGCCAGCAGCTTGATGAGGAGCCTCACAGATACGCAGTATTTT CASSLMRSLTDTQYF
TRBJ1-1 TRBV6-5 . . TGTGCCAGCAGCCCGGGGGCCCACATGAACACTGAAGCTTTCTTT CASSPGAHMNTEAFF
TRBJ2-7 TRBV6-4 . TRBD2 TGTGCCAACCCGACTAGCGGGAGGGCCCTTGGTTCCTACGAGCAGTACTTC CANPTSGRALGSYEQYF
TRBJ1-2 TRBV4-3 . . TGCGCCAGCAGCCAAGATGTGGCCTCCAACTATGGCTACACCTTC CASSQDVASNYGYTF
TRBJ2-7 TRBV6-6 . . TGTGCCAGCAGCACGGGGGTCCGTGGTGGGGAGCAGTACTTC CASSTGVRGGEQYF
TRBJ2-7 TRBV9 . . TGTGCCAGCAGCGTAACGTTGGGCGGAAACTACGAGCAGTACTTC CASSVTLGGNYEQYF
TRBJ1-5 TRBV27 . . TGTGCCAGCAGTCCCGGACAGTTCCATCAGCCCCAGCATTTT CASSPGQFHQPQHF
TRBJ2-2 TRBV7-8 . . TGTGCCAGCAGCTTAGAGACTTATACCGGGGAGCTGTTTTTT CASSLETYTGELFF
TRBJ1-2 TRBV6-5 . TRBD1 TGTGCCACCCCGGGACAGGGGAATGGCTACACCTTC CATPGQGNGYTF
TRBJ2-5 TRBV11-2 . . TGTGCCAGCAGCCCGGGGACCCAAGAGACCCAGTACTTC CASSPGTQETQYF